The 7 T cell receptor beta chains below all came from one sample that was sequenced in a study of blood T cell repertoires in COVID-19 (TCRdb year 2020). The receptor library was made with the immunoSEQ multiplex PCR assay. This immuneACCESS table, as held by TCRdb, lists in-frame sequences with V and J called but not all clones. Of the missing ones, under half trace to an unresolved V gene in checked studies; the others have no known cause. The sample table shows under 170,000 clones, and approximately 90% are seen once. Over 3.5% of the sample comes from the top ten. Sequenced: peripheral blood. Receptors originate from an older woman with active or convalescent COVID-19.

This chain joins TRBV5-1 and TRBJ2-7, with 7 nucleotides matching TRBD1. This CDR3 is 14 amino acids long. Germline CDR1 reads SGHRS; CDR2 reads YFSETQ. V trimming: 4 bases; J trimming: 4 bases; junction bases outside the gene matches: 8. CDR3 DNA: TGCGCCAGCAGCCCAGGACAGGCAGCGTACGAGCAGTACTTC. It specifies CASSPGQAAYEQYF.

The gene calls are TRBV5-1 and TRBJ1-6, with 7 bases fitting TRBD1. Germline trimming cut 1 base from V and 3 bases from J; bases unmatched to any gene: 7. The CDR3 consists of 17 residues. Germline V gene lookup returns CDR1 SGHRS and CDR2 YFSETQ. This chain's CDR3 is CASSLTGAYDYNSPLHF. CDR3 nucleotide sequence: TGCGCCAGCAGCTTGACAGGGGCATACGACTATAATTCACCCCTCCACTTT. Drawing the rest from reference TRBV5-1 and TRBJ1-6, the complete variable domain is KAGVTQTPRYLIKTRGQQVTLSCSPISGHRSVSWYQQTPGQGLQFLFEYFSETQRNKGNFPGRFSGRQFSNSRSEMNVSTLELGDSALYLCASSLTGAYDYNSPLHFGNGTRLTVT.

The rearrangement uses TRBV6-2 or TRBV6-3 and TRBJ1-1; D not resolved. Germline V gene data show CDR1 as MNHEY and CDR2 as SVGEGT. This CDR3 comprises 13 residues. Trimming took off 0 bases at V and 9 bases at J, with 11 bases between the two ends. The chain's CDR3 is CASSYSPEVKAFF. The CDR3 nucleotides read TGTGCCAGCAGTTACTCGCCAGAGGTAAAAGCTTTCTTT.

The V and J genes are TRBV6-5 and TRBJ1-3; possible D gene TRBD1, 5 bases. Trimming removed 7 bases at V and 1 base at J, with 11 bases between. Germline V gene sequence: CDR1 MNHEY, CDR2 SVGAGI. This CDR3 contains 14 residues. The CDR3, as DNA: TGTGCCAGCATCGGGGGAGGTTCTGGAAACACCATATATTTT. It encodes CASIGGGSGNTIYF.

This clone has only a few counts. The chain employs TRBV14 and TRBJ1-1; 7 bases fit TRBD1. The J segment lost 8 bases and the V segment lost 2 bases, leaving 11 bases of the junction unmatched. This CDR3 region has 15 residues. Germline CDR1 reads SGHDN; CDR2 reads FVKESK. This chain's CDR3 is CASSQTDRAWGEAFF. CDR3 DNA sequence: TGTGCCAGCAGCCAAACAGACAGGGCCTGGGGGGAAGCTTTCTTT.

This clone was observed a handful of times. V is TRBV7-2 and J is TRBJ1-2; weak D call: TRBD1 (6 bases). The CDR3 covers 15 residues. CDR1 is SGHTA, CDR2 FQGNSA, per germline. Trimming pared 1 base from V and 2 bases from J, leaving 11 bases between. The chain's CDR3 is CASSLGQASNYGYTF. Here the CDR3 DNA reads TGTGCCAGCAGCTTAGGACAGGCTTCAAACTATGGCTACACCTTC.

The chain joins TRBV5-4 to TRBJ2-7; D is perhaps TRBD2 (6 bases). From germline, CDR1 is SGHNT and CDR2 YYREEE (reference sequence). Trimming pared 3 bases from V and 4 bases from J, leaving 8 bases between. The CDR3 spans 12 residues. CDR3 residues: CASSSGTYEQYF. Here the CDR3 DNA reads TGTGCCAGCAGCTCAGGGACTTACGAGCAGTACTTC.